Listed below are T cell receptor beta chains from one sample, sequenced in a study of T-cell reconstitution after alpha-beta-depleted transplantation in children. From the PCR reads, TCRdb called clonotypes with MiXCR, one entry per CDR3 protein. This table has approximately 85,000 distinct CDR3 sequences, about 16% appearing once. This sample comprised PBMCs, mostly from graft donor cells, obtained 180 days after TCRalphabeta/CD19-depleted stem cell transplant. These receptors originate from a male patient aged 2-15 years who had a stem cell transplant for acute lymphoblastic leukemia, so the T cells may come from the graft donor. Each CDR3 is given with its conserved first and last residue. Each record gives: D gene, clone size, J gene, V gene, CDR3 protein, CDR3 DNA. A D gene is named only where the DNA matches it firmly. Clone size is not always given. Where it is, it says once, few, many or a class for expanded clones.

>TRBD2|.|TRBJ2-1|TRBV11-3
CASSLAAGINEQFF
TGTGCCAGCAGCTTAGCAGCGGGGATCAATGAGCAGTTCTTC
>TRBD2|many|TRBJ2-1|TRBV18
CASSARTSGGDEQFF
TGTGCCAGCTCAGCCCGGACTAGCGGGGGCGATGAGCAGTTCTTC
>TRBD1|.|TRBJ2-1|TRBV7-9
CASIPTGTYNEQFF
TGTGCCAGCATCCCGACAGGGACCTACAATGAGCAGTTCTTC
>TRBD1|few|TRBJ2-7|TRBV6-8
CASSYPQTGLPLYYEQYF
TGTGCCAGCAGTTATCCCCAGACAGGGCTACCCCTCTACTACGAGCAGTACTTC
>.|.|TRBJ1-5|TRBV19
CASSILLRQPQHF
TGTGCCAGTAGTATACTCTTAAGGCAGCCCCAGCATTTT
>.|few|TRBJ1-4|TRBV27
CASSSQGPATNEKLFF
TGTGCCAGCAGTTCGCAGGGCCCCGCAACTAATGAAAAACTGTTTTTT
>.|few|TRBJ1-2|TRBV29-1
CSVARQESGYTF
TGCAGCGTGGCCCGACAGGAATCTGGCTACACCTTC
>.|many|TRBJ2-5|TRBV5-1
CASSSGARETQYF
TGCGCCAGCAGTTCGGGGGCTCGAGAGACCCAGTACTTC
>.|few|TRBJ1-5|TRBV3-1
CASSQDLSGNQPQHF
TGTGCCAGCAGCCAAGATTTGTCGGGGAATCAGCCCCAGCATTTT
>.|.|TRBJ2-2|TRBV5-5
CASSTYLDTGELFF
TGTGCCAGCAGCACCTATTTGGACACCGGGGAGCTGTTTTTT
>.|.|TRBJ1-1|TRBV5-1
CASSSLPTGYMNTEAFF
TGCGCCAGCAGCTCCCTACCGACAGGTTATATGAACACTGAAGCTTTCTTT
>TRBD1|.|TRBJ1-4|TRBV7-8
CASSSTGQAEKLFF
TGTGCCAGCAGCTCGACAGGGCAGGCGGAAAAACTGTTTTTT
>TRBD1|few|TRBJ1-2|TRBV15
CATSREDRGGYTF
TGTGCCACCAGCAGGGAAGACAGGGGCGGCTACACCTTC
>TRBD2|few|TRBJ2-3|TRBV15
CATSKASGARNTDTQYF
TGTGCCACCAGCAAAGCTAGCGGGGCCCGAAACACAGATACGCAGTATTTT
>.|.|TRBJ1-2|TRBV29-1
CSVDRQGNYGYTF
TGCAGCGTTGATAGGCAGGGGAACTATGGCTACACCTTC
>.|few|TRBJ2-3|TRBV25-1
CASSELSGGLHTQYF
TGTGCCAGCAGTGAATTGTCCGGGGGTCTTCATACGCAGTATTTT
>.|.|TRBJ2-3|TRBV20-1
CSARDLGHAGTDTQYF
TGCAGTGCTAGAGATCTGGGTCATGCGGGCACAGATACGCAGTATTTT
>.|.|TRBJ2-1|TRBV5-5
CASSLSSGSYNEQFF
TGTGCCAGCAGCTTGTCTAGTGGGTCCTACAATGAGCAGTTCTTC
>.|.|TRBJ2-4|TRBV7-6
CASSRPGGIQYF
TGTGCCAGCAGCCGGCCCGGGGGCATTCAGTACTTC
>.|.|TRBJ2-7|TRBV4-2
CASSQYQGVPYEQYF
TGTGCCAGCAGCCAATACCAGGGAGTCCCCTACGAGCAGTACTTC
>.|.|TRBJ1-1|TRBV7-9
CASSLDKNTEAFF
TGTGCCAGCAGCTTAGACAAGAACACTGAAGCTTTCTTT
>TRBD1|.|TRBJ1-1|TRBV12-3/TRBV12-4
CASTIQGITEAFF
TGTGCCAGCACCATACAGGGGATAACTGAAGCTTTCTTT
>.|.|TRBJ1-3|TRBV5-1
CASGLVGGLSGNTIYF
TGCGCCAGCGGCCTCGTCGGGGGGCTCTCTGGAAACACCATATATTTT
>.|few|TRBJ2-3|TRBV7-8
CASSLAAGNTDTQYF
TGTGCCAGCAGCTTAGCCGCGGGCAACACAGATACGCAGTATTTT
>.|.|TRBJ1-5|TRBV20-1
CSAPPGGGQPQHF
TGCAGTGCTCCTCCGGGGGGCGGTCAGCCCCAGCATTTT
>TRBD1|.|TRBJ1-5|TRBV19
CASSAWTGDNQPQHF
TGTGCCAGTAGTGCCTGGACAGGTGACAATCAGCCCCAGCATTTT
>TRBD1|.|TRBJ1-5|TRBV13
CASSIRDRGNQPQHF
TGTGCCAGCAGCATCCGGGACAGGGGTAATCAGCCCCAGCATTTT
>.|few|TRBJ2-3|TRBV20-1
CSAVIISGTTVGGTQYF
TGCAGTGCTGTAATTATCTCCGGGACGACCGTCGGAGGAACGCAGTATTTT
>.|few|TRBJ1-5|TRBV6-1
CASSARDRSNQPQHF
TGTGCCAGCAGTGCCCGGGACCGTAGCAATCAGCCCCAGCATTTT
>TRBD1|.|TRBJ1-2|TRBV20-1
CSARDAHRGLYGYTF
TGCAGTGCTAGAGATGCGCACAGGGGGCTCTATGGCTACACCTTC
>.|.|TRBJ1-5|TRBV30
CAWSKWSNNQPQHF
TGTGCCTGGAGTAAGTGGTCTAACAATCAGCCCCAGCATTTT
>.|.|TRBJ2-3|TRBV5-1
CASSWGPGESTDTQYF
TGCGCCAGCAGCTGGGGACCGGGGGAGAGCACAGATACGCAGTATTTT
>TRBD2|.|TRBJ2-2|TRBV5-4
CASSLDLLASGELFF
TGTGCCAGCAGCTTGGATCTACTAGCGAGCGGGGAGCTGTTTTTT
>.|few|TRBJ2-2|TRBV4-2
CASSQDPWASADTGELFF
TGTGCCAGCAGCCAAGATCCATGGGCTAGCGCGGACACCGGGGAGCTGTTTTTT
>.|few|TRBJ2-3|TRBV12-3/TRBV12-4
CASSSQGNLDTQYF
TGTGCCAGCAGTTCACAGGGCAATCTGGATACGCAGTATTTT
>.|few|TRBJ1-1|TRBV28
CASSSGQTNTEAFF
TGTGCCAGCAGTAGTGGACAGACGAACACTGAAGCTTTCTTT
>TRBD2|.|TRBJ2-7|TRBV7-9
CASSQPERGPYEQYF
TGTGCCAGCAGCCAACCGGAGCGGGGACCCTACGAGCAGTACTTC
>.|.|TRBJ1-3|TRBV5-4
CASSLEGRVSGNTIYF
TGTGCCAGCAGCTTGGAGGGGAGGGTGTCTGGAAACACCATATATTTT
>.|.|TRBJ2-3|TRBV2
CASSEALVRTGTTDTQYF
TGTGCCAGCAGTGAAGCGTTGGTCCGAACTGGAACCACAGATACGCAGTATTTT
>TRBD2|many|TRBJ2-7|TRBV6-5
CASSYSGGVSYEQYF
TGTGCCAGCAGTTACTCTGGGGGGGTCTCCTACGAGCAGTACTTC
>.|.|TRBJ1-5|TRBV12-3/TRBV12-4
CASTDVGNQPQHF
TGTGCCAGCACCGACGTCGGTAATCAGCCCCAGCATTTT
>.|few|TRBJ1-5|TRBV5-1
CASSPEWGANQPQHF
TGCGCCAGCAGCCCAGAATGGGGCGCGAATCAGCCCCAGCATTTT
>TRBD1|.|TRBJ1-1|TRBV27
CASSLRDSLSRTEAFF
TGTGCCAGCAGTTTAAGGGACAGCTTATCTCGCACTGAAGCTTTCTTT
>.|.|TRBJ2-5|TRBV11-2
CASSLERETQYF
TGTGCCAGCAGCTTAGAAAGAGAGACCCAGTACTTC
>.|many|TRBJ2-5|TRBV15
CATSRDWASTRSETQYF
TGTGCCACCAGCAGAGATTGGGCTAGCACTCGGTCAGAGACCCAGTACTTC
>.|.|TRBJ2-7|TRBV5-5
CASSLESYEQYF
TGTGCCAGCAGCTTGGAGAGCTACGAGCAGTACTTC
>.|few|TRBJ2-3|TRBV7-9
CASSLAGVRDTQYF
TGTGCCAGCAGCTTAGCCGGGGTGCGCGATACGCAGTATTTT
>.|few|TRBJ2-3|TRBV19
CASNVGAGTDTQYF
TGTGCCAGTAACGTAGGGGCCGGAACAGATACGCAGTATTTT